The clone carrying this T cell receptor beta chain was seen ten or more times. The target antigen is unknown. For the unsorted libraries, 2 million PBMCs stored at -80 C served as input. This sample stems from a study of neurological immune-mediated disorders. Study conclusions and caveats: When repertoires were grouped phylogenetically, those of 18 of 34 multiple sclerosis patients fell into one related-CDR3 cluster, a possible signature. Private repertoires in all groups were suggested by the finding that expanded clones across subjects shared no CDR3 amino acid sequences.

Synthesis of cDNA was performed by 5'RACE using 10-nucleotide random UMIs. TCRdb recomputed calls from the 5' RACE reads with MiXCR, one row per CDR3 protein. The sample consists of 25,000 to 35,000 distinct CDR3 sequences, roughly 1.6% of them appearing once. Germline V gene sequence: CDR1 MNHEY, CDR2 SVGAGI. CDR3 length: 14 amino acids. Between the trimmed V and J ends, which lost 0 bases and 6 bases, there was a span of 11 bases. This receptor was obtained from a woman in her twenties or thirties with multiple sclerosis. Sequenced: PBMCs. V gene TRBV6-5 combines with J gene TRBJ1-2, with D maybe TRBD1 (5 bases). CDR3 sequence: CASSYSRGRDGYTF. CDR3 in DNA: TGTGCCAGCAGTTACTCGCGGGGGAGGGATGGCTACACCTTC.